This TCR beta chain stems from a study of blood T cell repertoires in COVID-19. Study overall: The analysed material was cDNA or gDNA that came from T cells, B-cell-depleted T cells, or PBMCs.

Per the original methods: Reference gene primer amplification gave estimated nucleated cell counts. Generated by immunoSEQ multiplex PCR, the TCRdb table keeps only in-frame clones and is missing some. The V and J calls and clone size are taken from that table; D and trimming were inferred from the DNA. The sample holds 40,000 to 60,000 clones, more than 70% seen once. The CDR3 loop spans 13 amino acids. The V and J ends lost 0 bases and 3 bases respectively, with 6 bases between them. From germline, CDR1 is SEHNR and CDR2 FQNEAQ (reference sequence). This sequence was found in a human donor in a cohort sampled during active COVID-19. The chain links TRBV7-9 to TRBJ2-7, with D maybe TRBD2 (6 bases). Sequencing was carried out using peripheral blood. The CDR3 reads CASSLAGGYEQYF. Here the CDR3 DNA reads TGTGCCAGCAGCTTAGCGGGGGGCTACGAGCAGTACTTC.